The 10 T cell receptor beta chains below all came from one sample that was sequenced in a study of CD8+CD57+ T cells in acquired aplastic anemia. Investigators profiled TCR beta VDJ and CDR3 from genomic DNA template. TCRdb independently ran MiXCR on the reads; one entry per CDR3 protein. Of 150,000 to 180,000 distinct CDR3 sequences in the sample, roughly half were seen once. Patients chosen for sequencing had shown CD8+CD57+ cell expansion by flow cytometry. The sequencing sample was made of sorted CD4+, CD8+, or CD8+CD57+ T cells (not recorded which) from PBMCs. Receptor source: a human donor with aplastic anemia.

A note on this clonotype: This may arise from a read error, as a much more abundant clone is one base away. V usage is TRBV4-1 and J usage is TRBJ2-3, with 10 nucleotides matching TRBD2. The CDR3 consists of 17 residues. V dropped 1 base and J dropped 1; count of bases not matched to a gene: 5. Germline values: CDR1 MGHRA, CDR2 YSYEKL. CDR3 nucleotide sequence: TGCGCCAGCAGCCAAGGTAGTCTAGCGGGGGGCACAGATACGCAGTATTTT. This codes for CASSQGSLAGGTDTQYF.

This clonotype has more than one count but fewer than ten. A much larger clone differs by one base, so this may be a read error. The V call is TRBV9, the J call TRBJ1-1; a weak D match, TRBD1 (5 bases). This CDR3 has 14 residues. Germline CDR1 SGDLS, CDR2 YYNGEE. CDR3 nucleotides: TGTGCCAGCAGCGTCGAGGCAGGGCACACTGAAGCTCTCTTT. Its translation: CASSVEAGHTEALF. The whole variable domain, remainder taken from reference TRBV9 and TRBJ1-1, is DSGVTQTPKHLITATGQRVTLRCSPRSGDLSVYWYQQSLDQGLQFLIQYYNGEERAKGNILERFSAQQFPDLHSELNLSSLELGDSALYFCASSVEAGHTEALFGQGTRLTVV.

CDR3 loop: CAISGPGEYVEQYF. CDR3 nucleotide sequence: TGTGCCATCAGTGGCCCAGGGGAGTATGTCGAGCAGTACTTC. This chain uses TRBV10-3 with TRBJ2-7, with D tentatively TRBD1 (6 bases). From germline, CDR1 is ENHRY and CDR2 SYGVKD. The V and J ends lost 4 bases and 6 bases respectively, with 16 bases between them. This CDR3 comprises 14 residues.

This clonotype has a count of ten or more. The chain couples TRBV20-1 to TRBJ1-1; 8 bases map to TRBD1. CDR1 and CDR2 (germline): DFQATT, SNEGSKA (reference sequence). The J segment lost 5 bases and the V segment lost 6 bases, leaving 8 bases of the junction unmatched. This CDR3 spans 13 amino acids. In DNA form, the CDR3 reads TGCAGTGCAACCCCAGGGGGCAGGACTGAAGCTTTCTTT. It encodes CSATPGGRTEAFF.

The sample holds a few counts of this clonotype. The genes are TRBV7-9 and TRBJ1-2; TRBD1 might be the D (6 bases). With 2 bases removed from V and 8 bases from J, the gap between germline ends came to 15 bases. CDR1 and CDR2 (germline): SEHNR, FQNEAQ (reference sequence). The CDR3 runs to 14 residues. The CDR3 here is CASSLPTGTSGYTF. The CDR3 nucleotides are TGTGCCAGCAGCTTACCAACCGGGACAAGCGGCTACACCTTC.

This clonotype was counted ten times or more. V is TRBV4-3 and J is TRBJ2-7; D gene unclear. The length of the CDR3 is 14 residues. V was trimmed by 1 base and J by 3 bases, leaving 10 bases between them. The V gene's germline CDR1 is LGHNA and CDR2 YSLEER. The DNA for the CDR3 is TGCGCCAGCAGCCAAGGGTGGGTCGGCTACGAGCAGTACTTC. Amino acids: CASSQGWVGYEQYF.

Note on this clonotype: Germline and junction disagree at one end, which may indicate a read error. The chain has TRBV5-5 and TRBJ2-7, with 9 bases identical to TRBD1. Germline V lookup: CDR1 SGHKS, CDR2 YYEKEE (reference sequence). This CDR3 contains 15 residues. CDR3 residues: CASSPGTGLSYEQYF. CDR3 DNA sequence: TGCGCCAGCAGCCCTGGGACAGGGCTTAGCTACGAGCAGTACTTC.

V gene TRBV19 combines with J gene TRBJ1-1; TRBD1 matches at 10 bases. Per germline, CDR1 LNHDA and CDR2 SQIVND (reference sequence). J lost 2 bases, V lost 7 bases, and 10 bases had no gene match. CDR3 length: 16 amino acids. The chain's CDR3 is CASINAGTGVNTEAFF. CDR3 in DNA: TGTGCCAGTATCAATGCCGGGACAGGGGTTAACACTGAAGCTTTCTTT.

This clonotype was seen a handful of times. The chain couples TRBV19 to TRBJ1-6, with D possibly TRBD1 on 5 matching bases. The CDR3 runs 14 residues. Germline values: CDR1 LNHDA, CDR2 SQIVND (reference sequence). V was pared by 8 bases and J by 10 bases, with 18 bases between. For the CDR3, the DNA is TGTGCCAGTTCGAGGGAGACAGCTAGGTCACCCCTCCACTTT. It translates to CASSRETARSPLHF.

This sequence joins TRBV5-1 and TRBJ2-5; a weak D match, TRBD1 (6 bases). The CDR3 is 16 amino acids. Germline CDR1 and CDR2: SGHRS and YFSETQ. V lost 0 bases and J lost 1, with 13 bases in between. The CDR3: CASSLVPGTTQETQYF. In DNA form, the CDR3 reads TGCGCCAGCAGCTTGGTCCCAGGGACAACCCAAGAGACCCAGTACTTC.